This TCR beta chain was sequenced during a study of blood T cell repertoires in COVID-19. Turning to the study itself: In each case, the material was cDNA or gDNA derived from T cells, B-cell-depleted T cells, or PBMCs.

Authors' methods: The authors estimated nucleated cell counts from reference gene primer amplification. Using immunoSEQ multiplex PCR, the repertoire was profiled, and TCRdb retains in-frame clones only, with some absent. Clone size and V and J calls were adopted from that table, with D and trimming inferred from the DNA. The repertoire holds under 250,000 clones, with almost 85% as singletons. The trim removed 1 base at V and 7 bases at J, leaving 9 bases unmatched. CDR3 length: 16 residues. Germline V gives CDR1 SGHRS, CDR2 YFSETQ. Participants' reported clinical history set cohort assignment. Sequencing was done on a sample of PBMCs or T cells enriched from blood (not recorded which). The sequence was obtained from a woman in her forties or fifties with acute COVID-19. The V call is TRBV5-1, the J call TRBJ2-1, with 9 bases matching TRBD1. CDR3 DNA: TGCGCCAGCAGCTTGTCCGGGACAGGGATAGGAAATGAGCAGTTCTTC. It yields the protein CASSLSGTGIGNEQFF.